One sample yielded the 20 T cell receptor beta chains listed below, sequenced in a study of human T cells and chemical hapten exposure. TCRdb reanalysed the RACE reads using MiXCR and keeps one entry per CDR3 protein. The table records approximately 320,000 distinct CDR3 sequences, about 5% of them present only once. Time point meaning: pre-sensitization, week 0. Treatment specified: therapeutic diphenylcyclopropenone sensitization with weekly scalp DPC. Material: whole blood, obtained in connection with sensitization to the hapten diphenylcyclopropenone (DPC). These receptors were taken from a woman in her late teens or twenties with alopecia areata. Some clones in this sample may be carry-over from other donors' samples.

This clonotype was observed at least ten times. The CDR3 nucleotides are TGTGCCAGCAGCTTAGCAGGGGGCGACACCATATATTTT. This encodes CASSLAGGDTIYF. This sequence joins TRBV11-2 and TRBJ1-3; 8 bases line up with TRBD1. V lost 1 base to trimming and J lost 8 bases; unmatched junction nucleotides: 1. Germline V lookup: CDR1 SGHAT, CDR2 FQNNGV. This CDR3 region has 13 residues.

Only a few counts were recorded for this clonotype. This chain links TRBV3-1 with TRBJ1-2; 8 bases match TRBD1. From germline, CDR1 is LGHDT and CDR2 YNNKEL (reference sequence). This CDR3 has 18 residues. Trimming at V came to 1 base and at J to 3 bases, leaving 13 bases not matched to a gene. CDR3 region: CASSQVTWTGSEDYGYTF. CDR3 DNA sequence: TGTGCCAGCAGCCAAGTTACCTGGACAGGGTCTGAGGACTATGGCTACACCTTC.

The chain joins TRBV5-1 to TRBJ1-3; 9 bases map to TRBD1. The V segment lost 0 bases and the J segment 4 bases; nucleotides outside the gene matches: 8. This CDR3 is 17 amino acids long. Germline CDR1 and CDR2: SGHRS and YFSETQ. The DNA of the CDR3 is TGCGCCAGCAGCTTGGCCTTAACAGGGGGCGCGGGAAACACCATATATTTT. This encodes CASSLALTGGAGNTIYF.

The V and J genes are TRBV19 and TRBJ1-2, with 9 bases aligning to TRBD1. The CDR3 length is 13 residues. V shed 6 bases, J shed 3 bases, and the junction held 2 bases outside the gene matches. Germline lookup yields CDR1 LNHDA and CDR2 SQIVND (reference sequence). This chain's CDR3 is CASRRTGDYGYTF. CDR3 nucleotide sequence: TGTGCCAGTAGGCGGACAGGGGACTATGGCTACACCTTC.

This clonotype was seen repeatedly, ten times or more. V is TRBV7-8 and J is TRBJ2-1; TRBD2 might be the D (5 bases). V was cut by 5 bases and J by 0 bases, with 14 bases left in between. The CDR3 has 16 amino acids. The germline V gene has CDR1 SGHVS and CDR2 FQNEAQ. The CDR3, as DNA: TGTGCCAGCAGCCCGAAAGGACTCAGCTCCTACAATGAGCAGTTCTTC. The encoded protein is CASSPKGLSSYNEQFF.

This clonotype was recorded a few times. This chain uses TRBV10-3 with TRBJ1-1; D is unresolved. CDR3 length: 11 residues. Germline-derived CDR1 and CDR2 are ENHRY and SYGVKD. Trimming cost V 10 bases and J 0 bases, with 6 bases left between them. CDR3 region: CATQLNTEAFF. CDR3 DNA sequence: TGTGCCACTCAACTGAACACTGAAGCTTTCTTT.

This clonotype was counted between two and nine times. The V and J genes are TRBV9 and TRBJ2-7, with D hard to call. V gave up 2 bases and J gave up 2 bases, with 14 bases separating them. Germline V CDR1 and CDR2: SGDLS, YYNGEE. The CDR3 runs 15 residues. The CDR3 region has the DNA TGTGCCAGCAGCGTGGCATCCGGCAAGACCTACGAGCAGTACTTC. Its protein is CASSVASGKTYEQYF. The full variable domain, with the rest looked up from reference TRBV9 and TRBJ2-7, is DSGVTQTPKHLITATGQRVTLRCSPRSGDLSVYWYQQSLDQGLQFLIQYYNGEERAKGNILERFSAQQFPDLHSELNLSSLELGDSALYFCASSVASGKTYEQYFGPGTRLTVT.

A few counts support this clonotype. This CDR3 is CSADLGWSGESEAFF. The CDR3, as DNA: TGCAGCGCTGACCTGGGTTGGTCAGGGGAATCCGAAGCTTTCTTT. The genes are TRBV29-1 and TRBJ1-1, with TRBD1 as a possible D gene (6 bases). V shed 7 bases and J shed 8 bases, with 26 bases lying between them. The CDR3 sequence is 15 residues long. Germline CDR1 is SQVTM and CDR2 is ANQGSEA.

This clonotype was observed a handful of times. The V gene is TRBV12-3 or TRBV12-4, the J gene TRBJ2-1; D is perhaps TRBD1 (5 bases). V lost 6 bases to trimming and J lost 5 bases, with 11 bases between them. The CDR3 has 13 amino acids. The CDR3 here is CASRNTGDNEQFF. In DNA, the CDR3 is TGTGCCAGCAGAAATACAGGAGACAATGAGCAGTTCTTC.

Only a few counts were recorded for this clonotype. V is TRBV10-3 and J is TRBJ2-2; D is unresolved. Germline values: CDR1 ENHRY, CDR2 SYGVKD. V lost 8 bases, J lost 1 base, and 11 bases lay in between. This CDR3 has 14 amino acids. The CDR3 nucleotides read TGTGCCATCTTAGAAGGTGTGAACACCGGGGAGCTGTTTTTT. Protein: CAILEGVNTGELFF.

This clonotype was seen more than once but under ten times. V is TRBV6-2 or TRBV6-3 and J is TRBJ1-1, with D perhaps TRBD1 (6 bases). Per germline, CDR1 MNHEY and CDR2 SVGEGT. Trimming shortened V by 4 bases and J by 5 bases, and 11 bases separated the two germline ends. There are 13 residues in the CDR3. The DNA of the CDR3 is TGTGCCAGCAGTTGGATAGGGGGAACTGAAGCTTTCTTT. As protein: CASSWIGGTEAFF.

This clonotype was recorded many times. The chain joins TRBV29-1 to TRBJ2-2; 7 nucleotides align to TRBD2. Losses at the gene ends were 5 bases for V and 0 bases for J; bases not matched to a gene: 12. There are 17 residues in the CDR3. CDR1 and CDR2 from the germline V gene are SQVTM and ANQGSEA. DNA for the CDR3: TGCAGCGTTCCGAGCGGGACCGCCGGCTCGAACACCGGGGAGCTGTTTTTT. It yields the protein CSVPSGTAGSNTGELFF.

V usage is TRBV6-1 and J usage is TRBJ1-5; 7 bases fit TRBD1. J lost 1 base, V lost 5 bases, and 11 bases had no gene match. CDR3 length: 17 residues. Germline assignment: CDR1 MNHNS and CDR2 SASEGT. CDR3 DNA sequence: TGTGCCAGCAGTCTTATCGGGACAGCTTGGAGCAATCAGCCCCAGCATTTT. It yields the protein CASSLIGTAWSNQPQHF.

This clonotype occurred a few times. This chain joins TRBV11-2 and TRBJ1-2, with TRBD1 matching 8 bases. V dropped 3 bases and J dropped 7; count of bases not matched to a gene: 10. The CDR3 has 15 residues. In germline, CDR1 is SGHAT, CDR2 FQNNGV. CDR3 sequence reads: CASSFSQGAVGGYTF. The DNA of the CDR3 is TGTGCCAGCAGCTTTTCCCAGGGGGCAGTTGGTGGCTACACCTTC.

This clonotype was seen many times. This chain joins TRBV4-1 and TRBJ1-5; D possibly corresponds to TRBD1 (6 bases). With 0 bases removed from V and 5 bases from J, the gap between germline ends came to 8 bases. From germline, CDR1 is MGHRA and CDR2 YSYEKL. This CDR3 comprises 14 residues. The CDR3 loop is CASSQEGGHQPQHF. The DNA for the CDR3 is TGCGCCAGCAGCCAAGAGGGGGGGCATCAGCCCCAGCATTTT.

This clonotype was detected ten times or more. The chain uses TRBV7-9 and TRBJ2-3, with D unresolved. This CDR3 contains 14 residues. CDR1 is SEHNR and CDR2 is FQNEAQ in the germline V gene (reference sequence). The V gene lost 5 bases and the J gene lost 5 bases, with 14 bases spanning the gap. CDR3 protein: CASSPGTAGDTQYF. The CDR3, as DNA: TGTGCCAGCAGCCCTGGCACCGCTGGAGATACGCAGTATTTT.

The sample holds many counts of this clonotype. The chain joins TRBV12-3 or TRBV12-4 to TRBJ1-2, with D maybe TRBD1 (5 bases). V was shortened by 2 bases and J by 0 bases, with 10 bases between the two germline ends. The CDR3 sequence is 15 residues long. This chain's CDR3 is CASSLRRVANYGYTF. The CDR3 DNA reads as TGTGCCAGCAGTTTACGCAGGGTAGCTAACTATGGCTACACCTTC.

This clonotype was recorded at least ten times. J is TRBJ1-3 and V is TRBV7-9; D not resolved. V dropped 0 bases and J dropped 2 bases, with 8 bases sitting between them. CDR1 SEHNR and CDR2 FQNEAQ come from the germline V gene (reference sequence). The CDR3 covers 15 residues. The CDR3 here is CASSLAQRTGNTIYF. In nucleotides, the CDR3 is TGTGCCAGCAGCTTAGCACAGCGTACTGGAAACACCATATATTTT.

V is TRBV28 and J is TRBJ2-1, with D possibly being TRBD2 (6 bases). This CDR3 comprises 14 residues. Germline values: CDR1 MDHEN, CDR2 SYDVKM. V gave up 2 bases and J gave up 3 bases, with 8 bases separating them. CDR3: CASSLNGGYNEQFF. The DNA of the CDR3 is TGTGCCAGCAGTTTAAACGGGGGCTACAATGAGCAGTTCTTC.

This clonotype was observed many times. This chain joins TRBV15 and TRBJ2-7; 7 positions match TRBD2. Germline V gene sequence: CDR1 LNHNV, CDR2 YYDKDF (reference sequence). This CDR3 has 14 amino acids. V was pared by 0 bases and J by 5 bases, with 4 bases of the junction left unmatched. CDR3 loop: CATSRDWGGNEQYF. The DNA of the CDR3 is TGTGCCACCAGCAGAGATTGGGGAGGGAACGAGCAGTACTTC.